This T cell receptor beta chain was captured in a study of regulatory T cells in long-lasting Graves disease. Across the study: Patients met the persistent Graves' disease definition after over 5 years of antithyroid drugs with positive TSH receptor antibodies.

Researchers made TCR beta libraries by using iRepertoire HTBI primers and running Arm-PCR on CDR3 regions. Original processing methods: Identification of gene segments yielded around 63 TRBV and roughly 15 TRBJ across samples. Each CDR3 protein is one row after TCRdb ran MiXCR on the multiplex PCR reads. The V and J calls and clone size are TCRdb's, not the authors'. Found here are over 350,000 distinct CDR3 sequences, around 21% of them singletons; the top ten hold around 20%. The CDR3 loop spans 12 amino acids. CDR1 is SQVTM, CDR2 ANQGSEA, per germline. After removal of 7 bases from V and 5 bases from J, the junction contained 5 bases not matched to a gene. Time point meaning: persistent/refractory GD, antithyroid drugs over 5 years with positive TRAb. Researchers made the TCR library from RNA that was extracted from PBMCs. Study findings and constraints: The number of shared public clonotypes was higher in persistent patients (approximately 3,000) than new patients (around 960).

On this clonotype: Antigen unknown.

This TCR was recovered from a female donor with Graves disease. The specimen was peripheral blood mononuclear cells (PBMCs), collected when the disease was refractory, from a patient treated with antithyroid drugs. This chain connects TRBV29-1 to TRBJ2-5; the match to TRBD2 covers 9 bases. The CDR3 DNA reads as TGCAGCGGCGGGAGGGTCGAGGAGACCCAGTACTTC. This translates into CSGGRVEETQYF.